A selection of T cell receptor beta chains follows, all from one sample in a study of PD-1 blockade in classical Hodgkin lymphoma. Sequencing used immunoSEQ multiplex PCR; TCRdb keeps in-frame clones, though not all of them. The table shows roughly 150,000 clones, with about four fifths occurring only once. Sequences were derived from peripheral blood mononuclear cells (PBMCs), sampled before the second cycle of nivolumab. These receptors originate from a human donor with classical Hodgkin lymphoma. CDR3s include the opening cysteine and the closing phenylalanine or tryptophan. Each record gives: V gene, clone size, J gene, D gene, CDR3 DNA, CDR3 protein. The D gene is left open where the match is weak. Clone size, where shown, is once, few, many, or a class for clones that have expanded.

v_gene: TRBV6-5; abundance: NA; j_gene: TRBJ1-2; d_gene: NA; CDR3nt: TGTGCCAGCAGTTACTCTCGTGGGCAGGTCTACACCTTC; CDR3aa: CASSYSRGQVYTF
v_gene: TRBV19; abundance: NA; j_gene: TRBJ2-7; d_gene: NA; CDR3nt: TGTGCCAGTAGTATAGGTAGGGACGAGCAGTACTTC; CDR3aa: CASSIGRDEQYF
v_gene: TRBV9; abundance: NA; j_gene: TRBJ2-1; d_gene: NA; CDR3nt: TGTGCCAGCAGCACCCCCAATGAGCAGTTCTTC; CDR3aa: CASSTPNEQFF
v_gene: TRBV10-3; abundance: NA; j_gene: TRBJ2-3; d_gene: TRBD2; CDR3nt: TGTGCCAAACTCCCGGGACTACCCACAGATACGCAGTATTTT; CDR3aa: CAKLPGLPTDTQYF
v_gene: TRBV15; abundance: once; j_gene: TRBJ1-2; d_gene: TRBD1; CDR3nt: TGTGCCACCAGCAGAGATGTTGGCAGGGGGAACTATGGCTACACCTTC; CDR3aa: CATSRDVGRGNYGYTF
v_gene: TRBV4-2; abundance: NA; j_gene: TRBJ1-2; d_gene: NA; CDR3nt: TGTGCCAGCAGTAGCAGTATGGACGATCAAGCGATCTATGGCTACACCTTC; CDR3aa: CASSSSMDDQAIYGYTF
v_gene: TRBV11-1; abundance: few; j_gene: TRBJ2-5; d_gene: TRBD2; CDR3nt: TGTGCCAGCAGCGCGGGACTAGCGGGGGAAGAGACCCAGTACTTC; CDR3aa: CASSAGLAGEETQYF
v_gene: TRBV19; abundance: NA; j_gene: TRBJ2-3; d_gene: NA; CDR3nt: TGTGCCAGTAAAGGAGGGGTGGGCACAGATACGCAGTATTTT; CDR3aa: CASKGGVGTDTQYF
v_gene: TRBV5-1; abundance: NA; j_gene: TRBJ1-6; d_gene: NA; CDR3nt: TGCGCCAGCAAGGGGGGTACCATACTCTATAATTCACCCCTCCACTTT; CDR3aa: CASKGGTILYNSPLHF
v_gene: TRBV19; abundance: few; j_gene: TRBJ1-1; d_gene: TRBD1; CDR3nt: TGTGCCAGTAGTACCCTCGGACAGGGGGGCACTGAAGCTTTCTTT; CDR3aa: CASSTLGQGGTEAFF
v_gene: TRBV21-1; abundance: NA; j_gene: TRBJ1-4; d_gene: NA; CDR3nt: TGTGCCAGCACCCTAACGGGGAGGGGGAATGAAAAACTGTTTTTT; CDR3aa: CASTLTGRGNEKLFF
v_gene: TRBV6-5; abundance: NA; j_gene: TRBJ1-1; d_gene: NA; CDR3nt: TGTGCCAGCAGTCAAGGGGGACCAAACACTGAAGCTTTCTTT; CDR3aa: CASSQGGPNTEAFF
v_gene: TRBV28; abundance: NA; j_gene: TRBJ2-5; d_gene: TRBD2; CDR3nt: TGTGCCAGCAGTAGGGCGGGAGGGGGGCAAGAGACCCAGTACTTC; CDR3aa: CASSRAGGGQETQYF
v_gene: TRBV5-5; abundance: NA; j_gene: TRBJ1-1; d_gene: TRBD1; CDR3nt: TGTGCCAGCAGCTTGTTTGGGACAGGAAACACTGAAGCTTTCTTT; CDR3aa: CASSLFGTGNTEAFF
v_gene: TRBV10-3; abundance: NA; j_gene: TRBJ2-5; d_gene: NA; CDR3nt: TGTGCCATCACCGACACCATCCCGGGCGTTCAGTACTTC; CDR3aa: CAITDTIPGVQYF
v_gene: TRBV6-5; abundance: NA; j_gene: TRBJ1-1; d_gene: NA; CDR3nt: TGTGCCAGCAGTTATCATTTGAGGGTTGTTGAAGCTTTCTTT; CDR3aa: CASSYHLRVVEAFF